The T cell receptor beta chain under discussion was sequenced for a study of early T cells in non-severe SARS-CoV-2 infection. Study-wide context: Bulk RNA from unsorted whole blood was sequenced; chains were unpaired.

Individual cDNA molecules each received unique molecular identifiers attached to them. One entry per CDR3 protein, called by TCRdb with MiXCR from the 5' RACE reads. The sample consists of about 48,000 distinct CDR3 sequences, roughly 13% of them appearing once. Germline V gene lookup returns CDR1 SGHTA and CDR2 FQGNSA. The trim removed 1 base at V and 3 bases at J, leaving 4 bases unmatched. The CDR3 length is 15 residues. Findings and limits, study-wide: Anti-spike CD8 specificities were favored by VDJdb matching, whose results missed private and CD4 specificities.

This clonotype was counted ten times or more. The antigen remains undetermined. The chain carries TRBV7-2 and TRBJ2-7; 9 positions agree with TRBD2. This clonotype originated in an adult who was a healthcare worker with PCR-confirmed SARS-CoV-2 infection or an uninfected control (not recorded which). Source material: whole blood. CDR3 sequence reads: CASSLDLAGHYEQYF. CDR3 bases: TGTGCCAGCAGCTTAGATCTAGCGGGGCACTACGAGCAGTACTTC.